This T cell receptor (beta chain) was retrieved from a study of blood T cell repertoires in COVID-19. Study-wide context: The United States, Italy and Spain were the sources of the acute and convalescent COVID-19 samples. The analysed material was cDNA or gDNA that came from T cells, B-cell-depleted T cells, or PBMCs.

In the authors' methods: Amplification with reference gene primers provided the estimates of nucleated cell counts. Sequencing used immunoSEQ multiplex PCR; TCRdb keeps in-frame clones, though not all of them. V and J calls and clone size follow that table, whereas D and trimming were derived from the DNA. Of 200,000 to 250,000 clones listed, under 90% are singletons. Input material: peripheral blood. The sequence derives from an elderly woman with active or convalescent COVID-19.

This CDR3 is CASMSLAGTDTQYF. The CDR3 nucleotides are TGCGCCAGCATGTCACTAGCGGGCACAGATACGCAGTATTTT. This chain links TRBV5-1 with TRBJ2-3, with 8 bases that match TRBD2. The CDR3 sequence is 14 residues long. Germline CDR1 is SGHRS and CDR2 is YFSETQ. With 6 bases clipped from V and 1 base from J, the junction kept 4 bases outside the gene matches.